What follows describes a single T cell receptor (beta chain). The data were obtained in a study of blood T cell repertoires in COVID-19. This CDR3 spans 14 amino acids. Per the germline V gene, CDR1 is LNHDA and CDR2 is SQIVND (reference sequence). J was trimmed by 5 bases and V by 6 bases; bases with no gene match: 3. Methods used by the authors: Estimates of nucleated cell counts were drawn from the amplification of reference gene primers. Assay used: immunoSEQ multiplex PCR; TCRdb lists only in-frame clones, some missing. Clone size and the V and J calls come from that table; the DNA yielded D and trimming. The table shows roughly 130,000 clones, with around 80% occurring only once.

The chain combines TRBV19 with TRBJ2-5; 13 nucleotides agree with TRBD2. This sequence originates from a man older than 75 with acute or convalescent COVID-19. Material: peripheral blood. The CDR3 region is CASRGLAGFETQYF. In nucleotides, the CDR3 is TGTGCCAGTAGGGGACTAGCGGGGTTTGAGACCCAGTACTTC.